The 20 T cell receptor beta chains in this list originate from one sample, sequenced in a study of blood T cell repertoires in COVID-19. TCRdb's table, derived via immunoSEQ multiplex PCR, lists solely in-frame clones and lacks some. The sample has about 120,000 clones, roughly 90% seen once. Sequences were obtained from peripheral blood. The receptor set was obtained from a man aged 55 to 70 with COVID-19, enrolled during active disease.

V and J are TRBV7-2 and TRBJ1-5; 7 bases align to TRBD1. This CDR3 comprises 14 residues. The trim removed 5 bases at V and 3 bases at J, leaving 4 bases unmatched. The V gene's germline CDR1 is SGHTA and CDR2 FQGNSA. As DNA, the CDR3 is TGTGCCAGCAGCCCGACAGGGAACAATCAGCCCCAGCATTTT. This translates into CASSPTGNNQPQHF. Variable domain in full (rest from reference TRBV7-2 and TRBJ1-5): GAGVSQSPSNKVTEKGKDVELRCDPISGHTALYWYRQSLGQGLEFLIYFQGNSAPDKSGLPSDRFSAERTGGSVSTLTIQRTQQEDSAVYLCASSPTGNNQPQHFGDGTRLSIL.

The gene calls are TRBV27 and TRBJ2-3; 7 positions agree with TRBD1. Trimming removed 5 bases from V and 5 bases from J; junction bases left unmatched: 10. Germline V gene sequence: CDR1 MNHEY, CDR2 SMNVEV (reference sequence). There are 15 residues in the CDR3. In DNA form, the CDR3 reads TGTGCCAGCAGTGCAAGGGACAGAGTCCGAGATACGCAGTATTTT. Translation gives CASSARDRVRDTQYF.

The table lists this clone with a count of one. The J gene is TRBJ2-5, the V gene TRBV30, with a tentative D call TRBD1 (6 bases). The germline gives CDR1 GTSNPN, CDR2 SVGIG (reference sequence). V lost 3 bases to trimming and J lost 2 bases, with 10 bases between them. The CDR3 covers 13 residues. In DNA form, the CDR3 reads TGTGCCTGGAGGAACAGGGCTCAAGAGACCCAGTACTTC. Encoded protein: CAWRNRAQETQYF.

The CDR3 here is CASSPRDNYEQYF. CDR3 coding DNA: TGTGCCAGCAGCCCACGGGACAACTACGAGCAGTACTTC. The chain employs TRBV5-5 and TRBJ2-7; D is perhaps TRBD1 (6 bases). This CDR3 contains 13 residues. Germline V lookup: CDR1 SGHKS, CDR2 YYEKEE (reference sequence). The V end lost 4 bases, the J end lost 3 bases, and 11 bases lay between the germline ends.

The chain links TRBV15 to TRBJ1-4; D possibly corresponds to TRBD1 (6 bases). This CDR3 has 14 amino acids. V lost 0 bases and J lost 8, with 10 bases in between. CDR1 LNHNV and CDR2 YYDKDF come from the germline V gene (reference sequence). Here the CDR3 DNA reads TGTGCCACCAGCAGAGACAGGGGAATCGAAAAACTGTTTTTT. Amino acid sequence: CATSRDRGIEKLFF.

J is TRBJ2-7 and V is TRBV29-1; 8 bases map to TRBD1. With 6 bases clipped from V and 3 bases from J, the junction kept 13 bases outside the gene matches. The germline V gene has CDR1 SQVTM and CDR2 ANQGSEA. This CDR3 has 15 amino acids. This CDR3 reads CSVVPWGQDLYEQYF. Written as DNA, the CDR3 is TGCAGCGTGGTCCCTTGGGGACAGGACCTCTACGAGCAGTACTTC.

This chain connects TRBV18 to TRBJ2-1; TRBD2 matches at 7 bases. This CDR3 region has 17 residues. In germline, CDR1 is KGHSH, CDR2 LQKENI. V shed 6 bases, J shed 7 bases, and the junction held 18 bases outside the gene matches. As DNA, the CDR3 is TGTGCCAGCTCGCCAAATCTAGCGGAATATGGGGGGAATGAGCAGTTCTTC. It is translated as CASSPNLAEYGGNEQFF.

This clone appeared a single time. V and J are TRBV6-5 and TRBJ1-1, with TRBD1 as a possible D gene (5 bases). The CDR3 loop spans 13 amino acids. The V gene's germline CDR1 is MNHEY and CDR2 SVGAGI. Trimming took 4 bases from V and 4 from J, leaving 10 bases between them. This CDR3 reads CASSFQGGTEAFF. The DNA for the CDR3 is TGTGCCAGCAGTTTCCAGGGAGGCACTGAAGCTTTCTTT.

The V call is TRBV3-1 (or the pseudogene TRBV3-2), the J call TRBJ2-1; a weak D match, TRBD2 (5 bases). Per germline, CDR1 LGHDT and CDR2 YNNKEL (reference sequence). Trimming pared 4 bases from V and 7 bases from J, leaving 8 bases between. This CDR3 contains 12 residues. CDR3 nucleotides: TGTGCCAGCAGCCCCAGCGGAAATGAGCAGTTCTTC. It codes for CASSPSGNEQFF.

The chain carries TRBV3-1 (or the pseudogene TRBV3-2) and TRBJ2-5; D ambiguous. Germline CDR1 and CDR2: LGHDT and YNNKEL (reference sequence). V lost 5 bases and J lost 5, with 12 bases in between. CDR3 length equals 13 residues. The CDR3, as DNA: TGTGCCAGCAGCAGCACTTCTAAGGAGACCCAGTACTTC. It specifies CASSSTSKETQYF.

The V gene is TRBV29-1, the J gene TRBJ2-3, with 8 nucleotides matching TRBD2. The CDR3 runs to 14 residues. From germline, CDR1 is SQVTM and CDR2 ANQGSEA. V shed 8 bases and J 4 bases; nucleotides not matched to a gene: 11. The CDR3 loop is CSPRRLAISDTQYF. For the CDR3, the DNA is TGCAGCCCTCGTCGACTAGCGATTTCAGATACGCAGTATTTT.

This chain connects TRBV7-6 to TRBJ2-1; 12 nucleotides align to TRBD2. Germline trimming cut 0 bases from V and 9 bases from J; bases unmatched to any gene: 6. The CDR3 has 16 amino acids. Per germline, CDR1 SGHVS and CDR2 FNYEAQ. CDR3 protein: CASSLAGLAGKGEQFF. The CDR3 DNA sequence: TGTGCCAGCAGCTTAGCCGGACTAGCGGGAAAAGGTGAGCAGTTCTTC.

The rearrangement joins TRBV3-1 (or the pseudogene TRBV3-2) to TRBJ1-1; D is undetermined. Germline V gene data show CDR1 as LGHDT and CDR2 as YNNKEL (reference sequence). Trimming shortened V by 1 base and J by 13 bases, and 10 bases separated the two germline ends. The length of the CDR3 is 11 residues. CDR3 DNA sequence: TGTGCCAGCAGCCAAGGAGGAATGGATTTCTTT. It translates to CASSQGGMDFF.

This clone was picked up a small number of times. The chain joins TRBV4-1 to TRBJ2-7, with TRBD1 identical over 9 bases. CDR3 size: 17 residues. Trimming cost V 1 base and J 1 base; bases outside gene matches: 8. Germline V gene lookup returns CDR1 MGHRA and CDR2 YSYEKL. CDR3 bases: TGCGCCAGCAGCCAAGGATCGGCGGGACAGGGATCCTACGAGCAGTACTTC. Protein sequence: CASSQGSAGQGSYEQYF.

The gene calls are TRBV10-3 and TRBJ2-3, with 8 bases that match TRBD2. Germline CDR1 and CDR2: ENHRY and SYGVKD. The CDR3 runs to 13 residues. J gave up 5 bases and V 10 bases, and 8 bases lay outside the gene matches. CDR3 protein: CATERESGDTQYF. Here the CDR3 DNA reads TGTGCCACAGAGCGGGAGTCGGGAGATACGCAGTATTTT.

This chain uses TRBV9 with TRBJ2-2, with 10 positions matching TRBD1. The germline V gene encodes CDR1 SGDLS and CDR2 YYNGEE. This CDR3 spans 15 amino acids. J gave up 5 bases and V 4 bases, and 5 bases lay outside the gene matches. In DNA, the CDR3 is TGTGCCAGCAGCCCCCGGGACAGGGGTACCGGGGAGCTGTTTTTT. It translates to CASSPRDRGTGELFF.

The chain carries TRBV29-1 and TRBJ2-7, with 8 bases fitting TRBD1. The CDR3 has 11 amino acids. The J segment lost 3 bases and the V segment lost 6 bases, leaving 1 base of the junction unmatched. CDR1 is SQVTM and CDR2 is ANQGSEA in the germline V gene. CDR3: CSVTGDYEQYF. In DNA, the CDR3 is TGCAGCGTGACAGGGGACTACGAGCAGTACTTC.

The chain employs TRBV18 and TRBJ2-2; 7 nucleotides agree with TRBD1. The CDR3 runs 15 residues. V trimming: 2 bases; J trimming: 3 bases; junction bases outside the gene matches: 3. Germline loops: CDR1 KGHSH, CDR2 LQKENI. CDR3 DNA: TGTGCCAGCTCACCATCCCAGGGGGACACCGGGGAGCTGTTTTTT. Amino acids: CASSPSQGDTGELFF.

The V gene is TRBV5-4, the J gene TRBJ1-6, with D possibly TRBD1 on 6 matching bases. This CDR3 is 14 amino acids long. Germline assignment: CDR1 SGHNT and CDR2 YYREEE (reference sequence). V lost 4 bases, J lost 3 bases, and 8 bases lay in between. The CDR3 DNA is TGTGCCAGCAGCCGGACAGACTATAATTCACCCCTCCACTTT. Its protein product is CASSRTDYNSPLHF.

The V gene is TRBV3-1 (or the pseudogene TRBV3-2), the J gene TRBJ1-6; 7 bases are shared with TRBD1. CDR3 length equals 14 residues. Looked up from germline, CDR1 is LGHDT and CDR2 is YNNKEL (reference sequence). After removal of 4 bases from V and 7 bases from J, the junction contained 4 bases not matched to a gene. The CDR3, as DNA: TGTGCCAGCAGCCTGGTCAGGGGGAATTCACCCCTCCACTTT. This translates into CASSLVRGNSPLHF.